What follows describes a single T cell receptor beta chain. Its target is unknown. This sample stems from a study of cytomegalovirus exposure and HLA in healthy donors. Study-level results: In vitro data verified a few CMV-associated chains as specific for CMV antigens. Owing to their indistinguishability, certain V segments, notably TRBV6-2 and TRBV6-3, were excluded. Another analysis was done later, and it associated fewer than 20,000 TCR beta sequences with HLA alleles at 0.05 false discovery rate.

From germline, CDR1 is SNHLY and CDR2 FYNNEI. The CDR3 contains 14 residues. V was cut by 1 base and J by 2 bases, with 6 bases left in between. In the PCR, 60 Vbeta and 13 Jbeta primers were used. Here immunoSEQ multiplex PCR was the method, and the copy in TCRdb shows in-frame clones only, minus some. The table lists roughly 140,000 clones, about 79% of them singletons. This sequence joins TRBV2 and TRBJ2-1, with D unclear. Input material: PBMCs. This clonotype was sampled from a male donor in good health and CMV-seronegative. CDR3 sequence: CASSEVVTYNEQFF. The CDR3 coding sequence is TGTGCCAGCAGTGAAGTTGTAACCTACAATGAGCAGTTCTTC.